This TCR beta chain was recovered during a study of blood T cell repertoires in COVID-19. Study in general: Acute and convalescent COVID-19 specimens originated in the United States, Italy and Spain.

V gave up 3 bases and J gave up 2 bases, with 7 bases separating them. Germline V gene sequence: CDR1 SGHVS, CDR2 FNYEAQ. The CDR3 has 13 amino acids. Original analysis: How many nucleated cells were present was estimated from reference gene primer amplification. The data were produced by immunoSEQ multiplex PCR, yet TCRdb's version contains in-frame clones alone and is incomplete. Clone size and the V and J calls come from that table; the DNA yielded D and trimming. The sample lists about 210,000 clones; about 91% were seen once. The sequencing sample was made of peripheral blood. The receptor was derived from a man aged 25-45 years with acute or convalescent COVID-19. The chain recombines TRBV7-6 with TRBJ2-5; D is possibly TRBD1 (6 bases). The CDR3 loop reads CASSFGQQETQYF. The DNA for the CDR3 is TGTGCCAGCAGCTTCGGACAGCAAGAGACCCAGTACTTC.